These T cell receptor beta chains were read from a single sample in a study of OX40 agonist ivuxolimab in advanced cancers. Method: immunoSEQ multiplex PCR; TCRdb's copy keeps in-frame clones and lacks some. This table has more than 65,000 clones, around 85% appearing once. Source: CD4+ or CD8+ T cells sorted from blood, taken in a trial of the OX40 agonist ivuxolimab. The receptors derive from an adult with an advanced solid tumor such as melanoma, head and neck, liver or kidney cancer. The CDR3 runs from the conserved cysteine through the conserved F or W. The order of the fields is CDR3 DNA, CDR3 protein, clone size, V gene, D gene, J gene. A D gene is named only where the DNA matches it firmly. Size is omitted from some rows. Given values are once, few, many or a class for expanded clones.

CDR3 DNA: TGTGCCAGCAGCCCCCTTACGGGGGCCTTGTTCTATGGCTACACCTTC
CDR3 protein: CASSPLTGALFYGYTF
clone size: -
V gene: TRBV13
D gene: -
J gene: TRBJ1-2

CDR3 DNA: TGTGCCAGCAGTTCCCGAAGAGCGGGAGAGAAGTCCGATGAGCAGTTCTTC
CDR3 protein: CASSSRRAGEKSDEQFF
clone size: -
V gene: TRBV27
D gene: TRBD2
J gene: TRBJ2-1

CDR3 DNA: TGTGCCAGCAGCCTGACAGCTACCTATGGCTACACCTTC
CDR3 protein: CASSLTATYGYTF
clone size: -
V gene: TRBV5-6
D gene: -
J gene: TRBJ1-2

CDR3 DNA: TGCGCCAGCAGTCCAGGTAGGACGGTGAACACCGGGGAGCTGTTTTTT
CDR3 protein: CASSPGRTVNTGELFF
clone size: once
V gene: TRBV5-1
D gene: -
J gene: TRBJ2-2

CDR3 DNA: TGTGCCAGCTCACCAGGCAGGGAGCTTCTGAACACTGAAGCTTTCTTT
CDR3 protein: CASSPGRELLNTEAFF
clone size: few
V gene: TRBV18
D gene: -
J gene: TRBJ1-1

CDR3 DNA: TGTGCCAGCAGCTTGCCATCACATGTTTTTGTTATCCGGTTCTTC
CDR3 protein: CASSLPSHVFVIRFF
clone size: -
V gene: TRBV7-2
D gene: -
J gene: TRBJ2-1

CDR3 DNA: TGTGCCAGCAGTTTACGAGAGACAGGGCAGTATTTT
CDR3 protein: CASSLRETGQYF
clone size: -
V gene: TRBV28
D gene: -
J gene: TRBJ2-3

CDR3 DNA: TGTGCCAGCAGCCCATTCGCCCGAGGGGAAGCTTTCTTT
CDR3 protein: CASSPFARGEAFF
clone size: -
V gene: TRBV2
D gene: -
J gene: TRBJ1-1

CDR3 DNA: TGTGCCAGCAGCTTAACACTAGCGGCAGATACGCAGTATTTT
CDR3 protein: CASSLTLAADTQYF
clone size: -
V gene: TRBV7-3
D gene: TRBD2
J gene: TRBJ2-3

CDR3 DNA: TGTGCCAGCAGCGTAGCTAGCTCCAATGAGCAGTTCTTC
CDR3 protein: CASSVASSNEQFF
clone size: -
V gene: TRBV9
D gene: -
J gene: TRBJ2-1

CDR3 DNA: TGTGCCAGCAGCTTGCGCGGGAAGTGGTCCAATGAGCAGTTCTTC
CDR3 protein: CASSLRGKWSNEQFF
clone size: -
V gene: TRBV5-8
D gene: -
J gene: TRBJ2-1

CDR3 DNA: TGTGCCAGCAGTGAGGGGCCTCCCACAGATACGCAGTATTTT
CDR3 protein: CASSEGPPTDTQYF
clone size: -
V gene: TRBV2
D gene: -
J gene: TRBJ2-3

CDR3 DNA: TGTGCCAGCAGGCCCACAGGGCTATACAATGAGCAGTTCTTC
CDR3 protein: CASRPTGLYNEQFF
clone size: once
V gene: TRBV7-9
D gene: -
J gene: TRBJ2-1

CDR3 DNA: TGTGCCAGCATCCAGGGGGAGAACACTGAAGCTTTCTTT
CDR3 protein: CASIQGENTEAFF
clone size: -
V gene: TRBV6-6
D gene: TRBD1
J gene: TRBJ1-1

CDR3 DNA: TGTGCCAGCAGACCGATGGGGCAGTTTAGCAATCAGCCCCAGCATTTT
CDR3 protein: CASRPMGQFSNQPQHF
clone size: few
V gene: TRBV27
D gene: -
J gene: TRBJ1-5

CDR3 DNA: TGTGCCATCAGTGGGGACAGTAGTGAGACCCAGTACTTC
CDR3 protein: CAISGDSSETQYF
clone size: -
V gene: TRBV10-3
D gene: TRBD1
J gene: TRBJ2-5

CDR3 DNA: TGCGCCAGCAGCTTGGGGTCGGCTAGCGGGAGCTACGAGCAGTACTTC
CDR3 protein: CASSLGSASGSYEQYF
clone size: -
V gene: TRBV5-1
D gene: TRBD2
J gene: TRBJ2-7

CDR3 DNA: TGTGCCAGCACGACCGACAGGGGGCATGGCTACACCTTC
CDR3 protein: CASTTDRGHGYTF
clone size: once
V gene: TRBV7-2
D gene: TRBD1
J gene: TRBJ1-2

CDR3 DNA: TGTGCCAGCAGGTACCCAGGGAGTAATTCACCCCTCCACTTT
CDR3 protein: CASRYPGSNSPLHF
clone size: once
V gene: TRBV11-3
D gene: -
J gene: TRBJ1-6

CDR3 DNA: TGCGCCAGCAGCCAAGCGGGGGTCCTCCTACGGGAGCTGTTTTTT
CDR3 protein: CASSQAGVLLRELFF
clone size: once
V gene: TRBV4-3
D gene: -
J gene: TRBJ2-2

CDR3 DNA: TGTGCCAGCTCACCTCCTACAGGGCTGGCCACTGAAGCTTTCTTT
CDR3 protein: CASSPPTGLATEAFF
clone size: -
V gene: TRBV18
D gene: -
J gene: TRBJ1-1

CDR3 DNA: TGTGCCAGCAGTCCTCGTAGAACGGGGGGGGATCAGCCCCAGCATTTT
CDR3 protein: CASSPRRTGGDQPQHF
clone size: -
V gene: TRBV28
D gene: -
J gene: TRBJ1-5